The sequence of this T cell receptor (beta chain) was determined in a study of blood T cell repertoires in COVID-19. For the study at large: Material from acute and convalescent COVID-19 was sourced from the United States, Italy and Spain. Nucleic acid was either cDNA or gDNA, and it came from T cells, B-cell-depleted T cells, or PBMCs.

In the authors' workflow: Reference gene primers were amplified, and this amplification served to estimate nucleated cell counts. Assay used: immunoSEQ multiplex PCR; TCRdb lists only in-frame clones, some missing. Clone size and V and J calls were adopted from that table, with D and trimming inferred from the DNA. The table lists roughly 100,000 clones, 84% of them singletons. V shed 3 bases and J 0 bases; nucleotides not matched to a gene: 12. Germline values: CDR1 SNHLY, CDR2 FYNNEI. This CDR3 contains 19 residues. The V call is TRBV2, the J call TRBJ1-5, with 9 bases fitting TRBD1. Material: peripheral blood. This sequence was found in a human donor in a cohort sampled during active COVID-19. The CDR3 protein is CASSDSTGQGPYSNQPQHF. CDR3 DNA sequence: TGTGCCAGCAGTGATTCAACGGGACAGGGACCCTATAGCAATCAGCCCCAGCATTTT.